This T cell receptor (beta chain) was found in a study of cytomegalovirus exposure and HLA in healthy donors. In the case of this clone: What it binds is not known.

Whole-study findings and limits: A later analysis linked a missense variant in DCLRE1C to the trimming of TCR beta V and J genes. When a later analysis was performed, an Asian-associated ancestry cluster reportedly had fewer N-insertions than the roughly 630-donor mean. Roughly uniform depth of sequencing across donors was assumed in presence/absence analyses.

Trimming removed 1 base from V and 6 bases from J; junction bases left unmatched: 11. CDR1 LGHNA and CDR2 YSLEER come from the germline V gene. This CDR3 has 18 residues. 60 Vbeta and 13 Jbeta primers were used in PCR. The data were produced by immunoSEQ multiplex PCR, yet TCRdb's version contains in-frame clones alone and is incomplete. The table lists over 150,000 clones, more than 65% of them singletons. This chain joins TRBV4-3 and TRBJ2-3; 12 bases are a match to TRBD2. This clonotype originated in a woman between 40 and 55 years old in good health and CMV-seropositive. The material sequenced was PBMCs. The CDR3 protein is CASSQAVASGGAGDTQYF. CDR3 DNA: TGCGCCAGCAGCCAAGCAGTAGCTAGCGGGGGGGCGGGCGATACGCAGTATTTT.